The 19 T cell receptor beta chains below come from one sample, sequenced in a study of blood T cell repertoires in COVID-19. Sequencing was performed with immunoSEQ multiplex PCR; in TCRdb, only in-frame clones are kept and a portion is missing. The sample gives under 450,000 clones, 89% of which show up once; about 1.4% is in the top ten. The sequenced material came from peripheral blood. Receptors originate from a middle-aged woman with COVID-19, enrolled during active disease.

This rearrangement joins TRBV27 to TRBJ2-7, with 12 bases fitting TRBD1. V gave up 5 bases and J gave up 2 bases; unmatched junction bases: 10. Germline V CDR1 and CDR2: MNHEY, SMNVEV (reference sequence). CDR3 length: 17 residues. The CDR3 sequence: CASSSLFGTGGPYEQYF. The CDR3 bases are TGTGCCAGCAGTAGCCTCTTTGGGACAGGGGGCCCCTACGAGCAGTACTTC.

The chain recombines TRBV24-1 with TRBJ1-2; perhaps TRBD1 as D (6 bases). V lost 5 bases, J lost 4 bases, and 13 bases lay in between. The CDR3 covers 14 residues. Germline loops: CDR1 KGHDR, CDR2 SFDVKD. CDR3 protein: CATSGGGSGYGYTF. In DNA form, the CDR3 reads TGTGCCACCAGTGGCGGGGGCAGCGGCTATGGCTACACCTTC.

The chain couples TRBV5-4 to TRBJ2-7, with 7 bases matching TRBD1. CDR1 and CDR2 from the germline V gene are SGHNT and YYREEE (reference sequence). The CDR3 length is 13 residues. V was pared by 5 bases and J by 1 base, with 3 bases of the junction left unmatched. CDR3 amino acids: CASSRDRSYEQYF. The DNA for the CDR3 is TGTGCCAGCAGTCGGGACAGATCCTACGAGCAGTACTTC.

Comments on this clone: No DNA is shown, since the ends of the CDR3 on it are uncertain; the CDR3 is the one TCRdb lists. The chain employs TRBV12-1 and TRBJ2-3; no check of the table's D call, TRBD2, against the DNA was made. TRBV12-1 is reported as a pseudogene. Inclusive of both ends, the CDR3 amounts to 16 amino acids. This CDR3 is CASSFGSGSRTDTQYF.

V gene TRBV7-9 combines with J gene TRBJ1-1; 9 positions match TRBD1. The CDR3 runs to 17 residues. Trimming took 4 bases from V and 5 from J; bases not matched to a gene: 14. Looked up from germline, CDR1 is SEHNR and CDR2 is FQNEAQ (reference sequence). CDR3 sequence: CASSSRHRTGADTEAFF. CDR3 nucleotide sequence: TGTGCCAGCAGCTCACGCCATCGGACAGGGGCGGATACTGAAGCTTTCTTT.

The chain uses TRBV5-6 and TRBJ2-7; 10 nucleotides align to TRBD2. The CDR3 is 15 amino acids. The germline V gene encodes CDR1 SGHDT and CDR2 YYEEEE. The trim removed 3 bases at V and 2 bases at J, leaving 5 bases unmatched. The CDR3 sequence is CASSWRTSGPYEQYF. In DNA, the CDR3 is TGTGCCAGCAGCTGGCGGACTAGCGGACCCTACGAGCAGTACTTC.

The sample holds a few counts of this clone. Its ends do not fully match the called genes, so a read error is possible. The CDR3, as DNA: TGTGCCAGCAGCTTATGGACTAGCGGGGGGTACAGTGAGCAGTTCTTC. This sequence encodes CASSLWTSGGYSEQFF. The chain links TRBV7-9 to TRBJ2-1; 14 bases match TRBD2. Germline lookup yields CDR1 SEHNR and CDR2 FQNEAQ (reference sequence). This CDR3 spans 16 amino acids.

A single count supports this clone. CDR3 DNA: TGTGCCAGTAGTATAGATCCGAGACTAGCGGGAAACTACAATGAGCAGTTCTTC. Protein product: CASSIDPRLAGNYNEQFF. This sequence joins TRBV19 and TRBJ2-1, with 11 nucleotides matching TRBD2. CDR3 length equals 18 residues. Germline V gene sequence: CDR1 LNHDA, CDR2 SQIVND (reference sequence). J was trimmed by 3 bases and V by 0 bases; bases with no gene match: 7.

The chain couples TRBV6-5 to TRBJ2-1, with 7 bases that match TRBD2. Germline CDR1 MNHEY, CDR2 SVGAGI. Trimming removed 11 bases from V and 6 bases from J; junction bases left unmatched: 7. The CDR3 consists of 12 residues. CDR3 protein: CAVGGSVNEQFF. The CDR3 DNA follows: TGTGCCGTCGGCGGGAGTGTCAATGAGCAGTTCTTC.

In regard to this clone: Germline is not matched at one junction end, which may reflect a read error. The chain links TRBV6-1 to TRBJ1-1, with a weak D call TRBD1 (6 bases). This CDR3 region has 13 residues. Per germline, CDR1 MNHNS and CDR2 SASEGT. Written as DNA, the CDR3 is TGTGCCAGCAGCGAAGGACAGTTCACTGAAGCTTTCTTT. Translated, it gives CASSEGQFTEAFF.

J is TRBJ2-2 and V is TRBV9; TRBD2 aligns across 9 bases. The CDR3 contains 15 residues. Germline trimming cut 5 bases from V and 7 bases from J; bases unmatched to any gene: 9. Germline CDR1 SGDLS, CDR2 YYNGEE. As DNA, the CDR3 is TGTGCCAGCAGTTCTAGCGGGGCCTCTGTCGGGGAGCTGTTTTTT. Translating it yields CASSSSGASVGELFF.

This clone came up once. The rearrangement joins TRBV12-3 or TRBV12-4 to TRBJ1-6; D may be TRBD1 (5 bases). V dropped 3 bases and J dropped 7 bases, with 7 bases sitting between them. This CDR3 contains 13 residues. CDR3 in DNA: TGTGCCAGCAGTTTCAGGGCCAATTCACCCCTCCACTTT. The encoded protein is CASSFRANSPLHF.

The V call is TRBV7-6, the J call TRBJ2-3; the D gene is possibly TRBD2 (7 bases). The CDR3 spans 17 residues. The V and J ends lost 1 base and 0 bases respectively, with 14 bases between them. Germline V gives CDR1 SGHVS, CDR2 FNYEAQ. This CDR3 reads CASSLVSGGTSTDTQYF. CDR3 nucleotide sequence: TGTGCCAGCAGCTTAGTTTCGGGGGGCACTAGCACAGATACGCAGTATTTT.

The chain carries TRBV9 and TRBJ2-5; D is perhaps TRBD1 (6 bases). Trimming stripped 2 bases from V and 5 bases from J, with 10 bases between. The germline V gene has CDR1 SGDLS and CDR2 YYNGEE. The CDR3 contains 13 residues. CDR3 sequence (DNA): TGTGCCAGCAGCGTTCAGGGGAGCGAGACCCAGTACTTC. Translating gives CASSVQGSETQYF.

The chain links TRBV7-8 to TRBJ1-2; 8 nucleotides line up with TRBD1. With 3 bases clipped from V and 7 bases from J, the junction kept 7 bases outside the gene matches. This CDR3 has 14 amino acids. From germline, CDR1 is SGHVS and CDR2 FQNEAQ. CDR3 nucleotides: TGTGCCAGCAGCTTCCCGGACAGGGAACGTGGCTACACCTTC. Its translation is CASSFPDRERGYTF.

The CDR3, as DNA: TGTGCCAGCAGCCGGAGGGCCGGGGAGCTGTTTTTT. It specifies CASSRRAGELFF. The chain combines TRBV7-2 with TRBJ2-2, with D possibly matching TRBD2 (6 bases). Per the germline V gene, CDR1 is SGHTA and CDR2 is FQGNSA. The ends were cut back, 5 bases at V and 6 bases at J, with 7 bases in the middle. The CDR3 extends over 12 amino acids.

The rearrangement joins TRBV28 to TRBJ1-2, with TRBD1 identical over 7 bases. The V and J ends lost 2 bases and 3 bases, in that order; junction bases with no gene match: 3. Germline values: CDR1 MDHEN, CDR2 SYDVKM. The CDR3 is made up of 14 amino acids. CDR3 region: CASSLAGTDYGYTF. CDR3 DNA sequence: TGTGCCAGCAGTTTAGCCGGGACAGACTATGGCTACACCTTC.

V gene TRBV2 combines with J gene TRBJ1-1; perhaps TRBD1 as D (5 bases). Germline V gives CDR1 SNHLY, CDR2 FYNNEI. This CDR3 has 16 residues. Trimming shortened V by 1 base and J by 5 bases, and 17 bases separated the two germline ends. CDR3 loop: CASSEVIVRGRTEAFF. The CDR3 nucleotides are TGTGCCAGCAGTGAAGTTATTGTAAGGGGAAGGACTGAAGCTTTCTTT.

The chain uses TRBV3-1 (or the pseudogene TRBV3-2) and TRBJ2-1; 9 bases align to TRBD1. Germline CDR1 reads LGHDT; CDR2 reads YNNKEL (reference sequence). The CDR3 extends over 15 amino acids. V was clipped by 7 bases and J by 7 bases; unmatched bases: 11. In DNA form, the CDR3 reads TGTGCCAGCAAAATAGGCACAGGGGGCTGGAATGAGCAGTTCTTC. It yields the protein CASKIGTGGWNEQFF.